This T cell receptor (beta chain) derives from a study of blood T cells in healthy people across ages. Study-level results: A roughly linear fall in TCR beta diversity per million T cells was seen with increasing age.

A sample-barcoded 5' primer and a J-beta primer mix were used in a second PCR of about 6 to 11 cycles. Tagging of each cDNA molecule was performed by a template-switch adaptor with 12 random nucleotides. TCRdb itself ran the 5' RACE reads through MiXCR, one entry per CDR3 protein. The data contain hundreds of thousands of distinct CDR3 sequences, about 30% of them singletons. This clonotype was observed a handful of times. Its matching antigen is unknown. A clone one base away is much larger, so this may be a read error. Trimming took 6 bases from V and 13 from J; bases not matched to a gene: 18. This CDR3 region has 14 residues. Per germline, CDR1 SQVTM and CDR2 ANQGSEA.

This TCR came from a woman older than 75 in good health. The sample comprised blood. The chain has TRBV29-1 and TRBJ2-5; TRBD2 agrees at 9 bases. Here the CDR3 reads CSVSSGVFPPQAYF. The DNA of the CDR3 is TGCAGCGTATCTAGCGGGGTGTTCCCTCCACAAGCGTACTTC.